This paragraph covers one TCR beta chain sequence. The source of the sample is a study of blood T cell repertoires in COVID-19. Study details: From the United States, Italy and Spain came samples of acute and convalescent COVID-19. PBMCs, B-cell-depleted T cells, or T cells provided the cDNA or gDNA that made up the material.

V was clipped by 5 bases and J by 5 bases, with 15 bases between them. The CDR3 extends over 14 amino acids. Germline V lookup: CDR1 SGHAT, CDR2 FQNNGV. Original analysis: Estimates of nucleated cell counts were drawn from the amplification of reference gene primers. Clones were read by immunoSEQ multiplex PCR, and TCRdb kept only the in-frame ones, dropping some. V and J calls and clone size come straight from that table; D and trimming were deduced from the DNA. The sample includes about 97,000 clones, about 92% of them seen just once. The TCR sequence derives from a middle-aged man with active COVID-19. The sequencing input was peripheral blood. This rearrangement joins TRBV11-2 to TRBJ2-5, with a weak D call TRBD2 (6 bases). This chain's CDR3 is CASSEGLRLETQYF. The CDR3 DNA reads TGTGCCAGCAGCGAGGGACTCCGGCTTGAGACCCAGTACTTC.